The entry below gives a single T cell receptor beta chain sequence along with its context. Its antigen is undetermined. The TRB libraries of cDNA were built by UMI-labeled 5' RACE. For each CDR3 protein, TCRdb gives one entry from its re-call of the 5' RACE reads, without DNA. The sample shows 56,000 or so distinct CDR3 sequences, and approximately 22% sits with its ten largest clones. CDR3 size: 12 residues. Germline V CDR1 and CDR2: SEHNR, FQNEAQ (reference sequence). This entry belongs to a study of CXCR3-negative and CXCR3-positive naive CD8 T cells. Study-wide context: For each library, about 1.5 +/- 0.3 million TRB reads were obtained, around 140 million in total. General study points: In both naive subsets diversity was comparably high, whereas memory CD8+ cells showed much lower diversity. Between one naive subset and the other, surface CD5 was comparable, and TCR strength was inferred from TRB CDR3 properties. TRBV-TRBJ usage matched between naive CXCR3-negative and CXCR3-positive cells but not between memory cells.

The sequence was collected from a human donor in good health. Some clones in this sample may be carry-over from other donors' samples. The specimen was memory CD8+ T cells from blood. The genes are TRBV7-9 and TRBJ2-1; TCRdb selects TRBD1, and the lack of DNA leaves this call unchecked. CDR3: CASTNPAGEQFF.